The 4 T cell receptor beta chains reported below all come from one sample, sequenced in a study of cytomegalovirus exposure and HLA in healthy donors (dated by TCRdb to about 2017). The library was produced with the immunoSEQ multiplex PCR assay. The multiplex PCR relied on a mix of 60 forward primers for TCR Vbeta segments and 13 reverse primers for TCR Jbeta segments. TCRdb's version of the immuneACCESS table is confined to in-frame rearrangements and falls short of the full clone set. An unresolved V gene accounts for under half of the shortfall where checked; the remainder is of unknown origin. The sample data list 140,000 to 150,000 clones, and about three quarters of these were observed just once. The top ten clones comprise nearly 4% of the sample. The sample was PBMCs. Every receptor here comes from a male donor in good health and CMV-seronegative.

This chain joins TRBV5-5 and TRBJ1-1; 7 bases are a match to TRBD1. Germline CDR1 SGHKS, CDR2 YYEKEE (reference sequence). The CDR3 has 14 residues. V trimming: 3 bases; J trimming: 5 bases; junction bases outside the gene matches: 7. CDR3 amino acids: CASSSTGMGTEAFF. In DNA form, the CDR3 reads TGTGCCAGCAGCTCGACAGGGATGGGGACTGAAGCTTTCTTT.

This chain joins TRBV6-5 and TRBJ2-6; 7 bases are a match to TRBD1. With V trimmed by 4 bases and J by 3 bases, 3 bases remained unmatched. The CDR3 covers 15 residues. The germline gives CDR1 MNHEY, CDR2 SVGAGI. CDR3 in amino acids: CASSSTGNGANVLTF. For the CDR3, the DNA is TGTGCCAGCAGTTCGACAGGGAATGGGGCCAACGTCCTGACTTTC.

In its sample, this clone was seen a few times. This chain connects TRBV11-1 to TRBJ2-7, with TRBD1 as a possible D gene (6 bases). V shed 8 bases and J shed 0 bases, with 11 bases lying between them. The CDR3 is made up of 13 amino acids. Germline loops: CDR1 SGHAT, CDR2 FQDESV (reference sequence). The CDR3 protein is CASGTPSSYEQYF. CDR3 DNA: TGTGCCAGCGGGACACCTAGCTCCTACGAGCAGTACTTC.

The chain recombines TRBV18 with TRBJ1-5; D is uncertain. The CDR3 is made up of 15 amino acids. The V end was cut by 5 bases, the J end by 3 bases, with 14 bases between. Germline values: CDR1 KGHSH, CDR2 LQKENI. CDR3 DNA sequence: TGTGCCAGCTCATCGGCCTCAGGATCCAATCAGCCCCAGCATTTT. Translated, it gives CASSSASGSNQPQHF.